This T cell receptor (beta chain) came from a study of beta chain features in type 1 diabetes. Germline-derived CDR1 and CDR2 are KGHSH and LQKENI. V was clipped by 0 bases and J by 9 bases, with 15 bases between them. CDR3 length equals 15 residues. This clone has just a few counts. Its antigen remains unknown. All of the isolated RNA was reverse transcribed, so expressed TCRB transcripts were sequenced. This table comes from immunoSEQ multiplex PCR, and its TCRdb copy is limited to in-frame clones, with some not included. Among hundreds of thousands of clones listed, approximately 30% were seen once. Regarding the study as a whole: Within each of all four CD4+ subsets, Type 1 diabetes patients had TCRB CDR3s that were moderately but significantly shorter.

The rearrangement uses TRBV18 and TRBJ2-1; D is unresolved. The sequenced sample consisted of naive CD4+ T cells from blood. This TCR derives from a man in his late teens or twenties in good health. The CDR3 DNA reads TGTGCCAGCTCACCACCAATCGGCCAGAATGGTGAGCAGTTCTTC. This sequence encodes CASSPPIGQNGEQFF.